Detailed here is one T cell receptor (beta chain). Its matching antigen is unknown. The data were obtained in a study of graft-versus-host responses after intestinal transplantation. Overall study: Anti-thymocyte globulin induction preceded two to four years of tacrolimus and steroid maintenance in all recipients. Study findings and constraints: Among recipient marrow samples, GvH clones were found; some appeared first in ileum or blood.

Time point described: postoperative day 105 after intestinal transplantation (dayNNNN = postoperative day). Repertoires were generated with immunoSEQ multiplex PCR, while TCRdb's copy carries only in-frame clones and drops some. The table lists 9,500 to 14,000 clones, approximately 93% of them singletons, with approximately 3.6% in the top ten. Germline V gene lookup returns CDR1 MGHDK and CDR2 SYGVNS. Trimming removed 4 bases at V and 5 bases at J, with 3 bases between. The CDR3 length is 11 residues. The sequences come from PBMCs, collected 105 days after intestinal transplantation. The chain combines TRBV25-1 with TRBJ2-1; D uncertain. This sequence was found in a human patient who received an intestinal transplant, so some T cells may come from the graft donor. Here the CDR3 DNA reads TGTGCCAGCAGTGGAAACAATGAGCAGTTCTTC. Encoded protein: CASSGNNEQFF.